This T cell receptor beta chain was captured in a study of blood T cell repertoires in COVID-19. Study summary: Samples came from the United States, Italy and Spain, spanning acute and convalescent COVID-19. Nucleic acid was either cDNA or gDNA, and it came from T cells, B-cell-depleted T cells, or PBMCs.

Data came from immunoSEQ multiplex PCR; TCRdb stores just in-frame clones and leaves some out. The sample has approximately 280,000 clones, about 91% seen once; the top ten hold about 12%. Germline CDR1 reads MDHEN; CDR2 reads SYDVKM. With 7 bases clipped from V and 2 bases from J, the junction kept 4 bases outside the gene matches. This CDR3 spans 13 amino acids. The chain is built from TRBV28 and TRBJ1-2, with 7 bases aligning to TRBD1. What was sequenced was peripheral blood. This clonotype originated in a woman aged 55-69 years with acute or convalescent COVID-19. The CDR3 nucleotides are TGTGCCAGCAACCTACAGGGGAACTATGGCTACACCTTC. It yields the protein CASNLQGNYGYTF.